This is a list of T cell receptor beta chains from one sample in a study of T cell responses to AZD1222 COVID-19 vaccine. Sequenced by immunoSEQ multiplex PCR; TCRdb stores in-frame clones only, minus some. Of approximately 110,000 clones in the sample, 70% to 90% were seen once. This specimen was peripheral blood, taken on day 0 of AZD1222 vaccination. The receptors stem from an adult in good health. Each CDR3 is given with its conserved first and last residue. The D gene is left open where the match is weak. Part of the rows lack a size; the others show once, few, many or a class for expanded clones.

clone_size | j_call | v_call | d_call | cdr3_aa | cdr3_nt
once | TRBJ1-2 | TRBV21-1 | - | CASLGDRGRNNYGYTF | TGTGCCAGCTTGGGCGACAGGGGCCGTAATAACTATGGCTACACCTTC
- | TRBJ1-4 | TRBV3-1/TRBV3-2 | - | CASSPYSLNEKLFF | TGTGCCAGCAGCCCCTACAGCCTAAATGAAAAACTGTTTTTT
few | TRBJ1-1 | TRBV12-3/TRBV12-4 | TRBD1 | CASSWGQTTEAFF | TGTGCCAGCAGTTGGGGACAGACCACTGAAGCTTTCTTT
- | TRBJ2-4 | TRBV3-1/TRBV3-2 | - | CASSQLGGENIQYF | TGTGCCAGCAGCCAATTAGGCGGGGAAAACATTCAGTACTTC
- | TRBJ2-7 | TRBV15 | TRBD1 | CATSRVETGGPYEQYF | TGTGCCACCAGCAGAGTCGAGACAGGGGGACCCTACGAGCAGTACTTC
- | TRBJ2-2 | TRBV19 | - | CASSLGPTGELFF | TGTGCCAGTAGCTTGGGTCCGACCGGGGAGCTGTTTTTT
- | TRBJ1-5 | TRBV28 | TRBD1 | CASETGGARRGPQHF | TGTGCCAGCGAAACAGGGGGGGCACGGCGTGGGCCCCAGCATTTT
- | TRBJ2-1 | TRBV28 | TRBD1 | CASRQTGQGVNEQFF | TGTGCCAGCAGGCAGACCGGACAGGGAGTCAATGAGCAGTTCTTC
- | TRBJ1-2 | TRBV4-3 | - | CASSQEDSADYGYTF | TGCGCCAGCAGCCAAGAAGACAGCGCGGACTATGGCTACACCTTC
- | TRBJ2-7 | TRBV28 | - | CASSPYGREAYEQYF | TGTGCCAGCAGTCCCTACGGCCGGGAAGCCTACGAGCAGTACTTC
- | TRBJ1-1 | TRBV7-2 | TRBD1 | CASSLSGQGGTEAFF | TGTGCCAGCAGCTTATCGGGACAGGGGGGAACTGAAGCTTTCTTT
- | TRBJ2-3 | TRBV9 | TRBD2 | CASSALSRGGGADTQYF | TGTGCCAGCAGCGCTCTAAGCCGGGGGGGCGGGGCAGATACGCAGTATTTT
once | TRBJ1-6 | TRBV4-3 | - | CASSQDATPGSSPLHF | TGCGCCAGCAGCCAAGATGCCACTCCAGGGAGTTCACCCCTCCACTTT
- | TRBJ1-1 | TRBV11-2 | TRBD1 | CASSAYRGLNTEAFF | TGTGCCAGCAGCGCGTACAGGGGGCTGAACACTGAAGCTTTCTTT
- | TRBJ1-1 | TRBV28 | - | CASNPGSSEAFF | TGTGCCAGCAATCCTGGGAGCAGTGAAGCTTTCTTT
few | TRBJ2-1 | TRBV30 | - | CAWSTLAHDEQFF | TGTGCCTGGAGTACTCTAGCGCACGATGAGCAGTTCTTC
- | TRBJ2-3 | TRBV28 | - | CASSKTGDTQYF | TGTGCCAGCAGTAAGACGGGGGATACGCAGTATTTT
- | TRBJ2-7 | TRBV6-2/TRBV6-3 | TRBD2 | CASSYSGELAGPYEQYF | TGTGCCAGCAGTTACTCCGGGGAACTAGCGGGGCCTTACGAGCAGTACTTC
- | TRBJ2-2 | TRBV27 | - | CATRTANTGELFF | TGTGCCACCCGGACAGCGAACACCGGGGAGCTGTTTTTT
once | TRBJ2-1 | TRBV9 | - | CASSVGWGADSYNEQFF | TGTGCCAGCAGCGTAGGTTGGGGGGCGGACTCCTACAATGAGCAGTTCTTC
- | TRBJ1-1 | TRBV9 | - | CASSTGQLNTEAFF | TGTGCCAGCAGCACCGGACAGCTGAACACTGAAGCTTTCTTT
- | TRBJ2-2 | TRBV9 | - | CASSATGGVSNTGELFF | TGTGCCAGCAGCGCCACAGGGGGGGTTTCGAACACCGGGGAGCTGTTTTTT
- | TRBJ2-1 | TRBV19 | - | CASRVTDEQFF | TGTGCCAGTAGGGTGACGGATGAGCAGTTCTTC
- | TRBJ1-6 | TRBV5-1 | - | CASSHGRGGETYNSPLHF | TGCGCCAGCAGCCACGGACGAGGAGGTGAGACTTATAATTCACCCCTCCACTTT
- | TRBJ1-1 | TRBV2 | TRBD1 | CASRTMGQGVSFKAFF | TGTGCCAGCAGAACCATGGGACAGGGGGTCTCCTTTAAAGCTTTCTTT
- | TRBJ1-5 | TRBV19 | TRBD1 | CASTAKGAGDQPQHF | TGTGCCAGTACAGCGAAGGGGGCCGGGGATCAGCCCCAGCATTTT
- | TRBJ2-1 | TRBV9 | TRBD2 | CASSVDLAGGLNNEQFF | TGTGCCAGCAGCGTAGACCTCGCGGGGGGACTTAACAATGAGCAGTTCTTC
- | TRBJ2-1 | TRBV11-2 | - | CASSLDPPGPSGNEQFF | TGTGCCAGCAGCTTAGATCCCCCAGGGCCCTCGGGCAATGAGCAGTTCTTC
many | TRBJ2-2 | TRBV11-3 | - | CAFGITSDTGELFF | TGTGCCTTCGGGATAACCAGCGACACCGGGGAGCTGTTTTTT
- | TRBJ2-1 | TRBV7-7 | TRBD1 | CASSTDRARINEQFF | TGTGCTAGCAGCACAGACAGGGCCCGCATCAATGAGCAGTTCTTC
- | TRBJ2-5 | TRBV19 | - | CASSITPLGETQYF | TGTGCCAGTAGTATAACACCCCTTGGTGAGACCCAGTACTTC